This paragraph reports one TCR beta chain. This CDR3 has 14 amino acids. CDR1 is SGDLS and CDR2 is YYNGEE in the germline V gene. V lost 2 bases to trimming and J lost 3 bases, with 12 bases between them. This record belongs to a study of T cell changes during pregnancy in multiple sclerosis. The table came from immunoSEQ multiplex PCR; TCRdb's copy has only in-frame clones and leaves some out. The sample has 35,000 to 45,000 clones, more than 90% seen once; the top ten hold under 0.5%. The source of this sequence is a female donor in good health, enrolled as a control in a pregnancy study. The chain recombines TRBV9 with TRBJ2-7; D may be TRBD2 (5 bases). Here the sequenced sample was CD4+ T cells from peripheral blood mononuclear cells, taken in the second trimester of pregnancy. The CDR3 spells CASSVSLGDYEQYF. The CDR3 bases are TGTGCCAGCAGCGTCAGTCTCGGGGACTACGAGCAGTACTTC.